This T cell receptor (beta chain) was obtained from a study of blood T cell repertoires in COVID-19. Study-level background: Sites across the United States, Italy and Spain contributed samples from acute and convalescent COVID-19. Nucleic acid was either cDNA or gDNA, and it came from T cells, B-cell-depleted T cells, or PBMCs.

In the original analysis: From reference gene primer amplification, estimates of nucleated cell counts were derived. Clones were read by immunoSEQ multiplex PCR, and TCRdb kept only the in-frame ones, dropping some. The V and J calls and clone size are taken from that table; D and trimming were inferred from the DNA. Seen here are approximately 160,000 clones, approximately 80% observed once, and the top ten hold 2.5% to 3%. This clone was seen a single time. Germline V gene data show CDR1 as LGHDT and CDR2 as YNNKEL (reference sequence). V was shortened by 1 base and J by 3 bases, with 12 bases between the two germline ends. The CDR3 spans 16 residues.

This receptor was obtained from a woman aged 60-75 years with acute or convalescent COVID-19. The gene calls are TRBV3-1 (or the pseudogene TRBV3-2) and TRBJ1-4; D is possibly TRBD1 (6 bases). Source material: peripheral blood. Written as DNA, the CDR3 is TGTGCCAGCAGCCAAGGAGGGACAACTTCTAATGAAAAACTGTTTTTT. Protein product: CASSQGGTTSNEKLFF.